The clone carrying this T cell receptor (beta chain) came up a few times. Profiled with immunoSEQ multiplex PCR; TCRdb holds only in-frame clones, not every one. The data contain around 90,000 clones, around nine tenths of them seen just once; the ten biggest clones take up around a fifth. The data derive from a study of control samples from healthy donors and cancer patients. The CDR3 totals 14 residues. The germline V gene encodes CDR1 MNHNY and CDR2 SVGAGI (reference sequence). With 2 bases removed from V and 5 bases from J, the gap between germline ends came to 11 bases. The source is a man aged 30-40 years in good health. Sample: blood. The chain links TRBV6-6 to TRBJ2-3; D ambiguous. CDR3 in amino acids: CASSYEDRLDTQYF. The CDR3 region has the DNA TGTGCCAGCAGTTACGAGGACCGTTTAGATACGCAGTATTTT.